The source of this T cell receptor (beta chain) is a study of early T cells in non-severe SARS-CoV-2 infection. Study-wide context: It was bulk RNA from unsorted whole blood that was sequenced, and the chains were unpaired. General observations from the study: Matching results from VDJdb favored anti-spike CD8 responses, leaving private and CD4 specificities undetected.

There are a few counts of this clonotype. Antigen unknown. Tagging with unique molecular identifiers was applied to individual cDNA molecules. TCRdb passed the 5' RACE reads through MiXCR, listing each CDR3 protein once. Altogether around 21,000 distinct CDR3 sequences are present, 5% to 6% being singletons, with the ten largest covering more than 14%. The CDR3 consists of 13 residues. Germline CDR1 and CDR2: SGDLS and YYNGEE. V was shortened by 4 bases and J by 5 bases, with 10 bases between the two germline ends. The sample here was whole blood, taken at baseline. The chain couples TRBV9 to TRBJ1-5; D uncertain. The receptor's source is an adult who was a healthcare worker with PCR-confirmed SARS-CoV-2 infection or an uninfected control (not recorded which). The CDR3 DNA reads TGTGCCAGCAGCTCGGACGGATATCAGCCCCAGCATTTT. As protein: CASSSDGYQPQHF.